The sequence of this T cell receptor beta chain was determined in a study of blood T cell repertoires in COVID-19. Generated by immunoSEQ multiplex PCR, the TCRdb table keeps only in-frame clones and is missing some. This table has 210,000 or so clones, less than 85% appearing once. Germline-derived CDR1 and CDR2 are MDHEN and SYDVKM. The CDR3 extends over 14 amino acids. The V end lost 10 bases, the J end lost 5 bases, and 21 bases lay between the germline ends. The V gene is TRBV28, the J gene TRBJ2-7; D is unclear. The sequenced material came from peripheral blood. This clonotype originated in a woman older than 75 with COVID-19, enrolled during active disease. The CDR3 protein is CATIEARNANEQYF. The CDR3 nucleotides are TGTGCCACAATTGAAGCGAGGAACGCTAACGAGCAGTACTTC.